A selection of T cell receptor beta chains follows, all from one sample in a study of molecular identifiers for immune sequencing clone quantification. One entry per CDR3 protein results from TCRdb running MiXCR on the PCR reads. The sample yields some 650,000 distinct CDR3 sequences, about 20% seen once. Sequenced: naive CD8+ T cells from blood, with Jurkat cell RNA spiked in. These receptors came from a human donor in good health. Some libraries in this study had Jurkat cell RNA spiked in. The CDR3 runs from the conserved cysteine through the conserved F or W. D genes are given only for firm matches. Not all rows give a size; the values are once, few, many and, for expanded clones, a class.

J	size	V	D	CDR3	DNA
TRBJ1-5	many	TRBV6-2/TRBV6-3	TRBD1	CASTSGTANHQPQHF	TGTGCCAGCACTTCGGGGACAGCGAATCATCAGCCCCAGCATTTT
TRBJ2-3	many	TRBV30	.	CAWSAGVWPDTQYF	TGTGCCTGGAGTGCTGGGGTTTGGCCAGATACGCAGTATTTT
TRBJ2-7	.	TRBV4-1	.	CASSQGFPVRYEQYF	TGCGCCAGCAGCCAAGGTTTCCCCGTTCGCTACGAGCAGTACTTC
TRBJ1-1	many	TRBV14	.	CASSQDGVWYTEAFF	TGTGCCAGCAGCCAAGATGGGGTCTGGTACACTGAAGCTTTCTTT
TRBJ1-4	few	TRBV5-8	.	CASSLEPGLGEKLFF	TGTGCCAGCAGCTTGGAACCCGGACTGGGTGAAAAACTGTTTTTT
TRBJ2-7	few	TRBV29-1	TRBD2	CTRDYLNYEQYF	TGCACCAGGGACTATCTAAACTACGAGCAGTACTTC
TRBJ2-7	many	TRBV4-3	TRBD1	CASSGLYRTGGSYEQYF	TGCGCCAGCAGCGGACTTTATAGGACAGGGGGAAGCTACGAGCAGTACTTC
TRBJ2-1	many	TRBV12-3/TRBV12-4	TRBD1	CASTFSGQGWNEQFF	TGTGCCAGCACCTTTTCGGGACAGGGTTGGAATGAGCAGTTCTTC
TRBJ1-6	many	TRBV6-2/TRBV6-3	.	CASSWDNRDTRLNSPLHF	TGTGCCAGCAGTTGGGATAACCGGGACACGCGACTTAATTCACCCCTCCACTTT
TRBJ1-3	many	TRBV28	TRBD1	CASSRTGDSGNTIYF	TGTGCCAGCAGTCGAACAGGGGACTCTGGAAACACCATATATTTT
TRBJ2-3	many	TRBV6-2/TRBV6-3	.	CASHSSSPRDTQYF	TGTGCCAGTCATAGCTCCTCCCCACGAGATACGCAGTATTTT
TRBJ1-1	many	TRBV20-1	.	CSANDQNTEAFF	TGCAGTGCCAACGATCAGAACACTGAAGCTTTCTTT
TRBJ2-3	.	TRBV18	TRBD2	CASSVPGLAGVVDTQYF	TGTGCCAGCTCAGTCCCGGGACTAGCGGGAGTGGTAGATACGCAGTATTTT
TRBJ2-7	few	TRBV4-1	TRBD2	CASSQGGTSEYEQYF	TGCGCCAGCAGCCAGGGCGGGACTAGCGAGTACGAGCAGTACTTC
TRBJ2-3	many	TRBV9	.	CASSISGPVSTDTQYF	TGTGCCAGCAGCATATCTGGGCCAGTGAGCACAGATACGCAGTATTTT
TRBJ1-5	.	TRBV19	.	CASRYGGGPQHF	TGTGCCAGCCGATATGGGGGGGGGCCCCAGCATTTT
TRBJ1-1	many	TRBV3-1	.	CASSQDTRNTEAFF	TGTGCCAGCAGCCAAGACACCCGGAACACTGAAGCTTTCTTT
TRBJ2-1	many	TRBV7-9	TRBD2	CASRSGGADEQFF	TGTGCCAGCAGGTCCGGGGGGGCGGATGAGCAGTTCTTC
TRBJ1-5	.	TRBV19	.	CASSTRPSNPHQPQHF	TGTGCCAGTAGTACCCGACCTAGCAATCCCCATCAGCCCCAGCATTTT
TRBJ2-7	many	TRBV4-2	.	CASSQFQDYEQYF	TGTGCCAGCAGCCAATTTCAGGACTACGAGCAGTACTTC
TRBJ2-7	few	TRBV6-5	TRBD2	CASTPTPAGATYEQYF	TGTGCCAGCACCCCGACGCCGGCGGGAGCGACCTACGAGCAGTACTTC
TRBJ1-2	many	TRBV9	.	CASSVDGVPYGYTF	TGTGCCAGCAGCGTAGACGGGGTCCCCTATGGCTACACCTTC
TRBJ1-3	many	TRBV10-3	.	CAIRPGSGNTIYF	TGTGCCATCAGGCCCGGTTCGGGAAACACCATATATTTT
TRBJ1-5	few	TRBV6-1	TRBD1	CASQGGYSNQPQHF	TGTGCCAGCCAGGGGGGCTATAGCAATCAGCCCCAGCATTTT
TRBJ1-1	.	TRBV27	.	CASSLRTVSTEAFF	TGTGCCAGCAGTTTACGAACAGTGAGCACTGAAGCTTTCTTT